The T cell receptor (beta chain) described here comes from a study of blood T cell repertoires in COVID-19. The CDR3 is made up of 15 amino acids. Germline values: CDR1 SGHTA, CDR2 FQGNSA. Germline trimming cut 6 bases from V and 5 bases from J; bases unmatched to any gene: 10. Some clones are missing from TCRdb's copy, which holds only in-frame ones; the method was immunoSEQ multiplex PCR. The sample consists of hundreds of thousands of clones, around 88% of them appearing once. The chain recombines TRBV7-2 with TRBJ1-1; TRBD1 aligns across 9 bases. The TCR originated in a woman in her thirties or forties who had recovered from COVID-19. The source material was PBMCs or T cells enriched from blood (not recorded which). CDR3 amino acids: CASSLLQGAQTEAFF. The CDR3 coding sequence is TGTGCCAGCAGTTTACTACAGGGGGCGCAAACTGAAGCTTTCTTT. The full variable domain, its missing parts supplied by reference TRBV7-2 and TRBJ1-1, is GAGVSQSPSNKVTEKGKDVELRCDPISGHTALYWYRQSLGQGLEFLIYFQGNSAPDKSGLPSDRFSAERTGGSVSTLTIQRTQQEDSAVYLCASSLLQGAQTEAFFGQGTRLTVV.